Listed here is a single TCR beta chain. It lacks a known antigen. No base-level quality is on record; no much larger clone is a single base apart. From cysteine to phenylalanine, the CDR3 is 18 amino acids long. The retained sequence is limited to the CDR3, 54 bases, with the frame set at the first base. Per the germline V gene, MDHEN is the CDR1 and SYDVKM is the CDR2. Here V drops 4 bases and J drops 5 bases, and the junction holds 18 bases not matched to any gene. TCRbeta CDR3 regions were amplified from genomic DNA by means of the immunoSEQ Assay, a bias-controlled multiplex PCR. The original pipeline was this. Nucleated cell counts per sample were estimated from amplification of reference gene primers within the assay. To quantify the absolute abundance of each unique TCRbeta CDR3 rearrangement, sequence reads were collapsed and filtered. For each sample, productive Simpson clonality was calculated as the square root of Simpson's diversity index over productive rearrangements. As stored in TCRdb, this immuneACCESS dataset retains in-frame rearrangements with V and J assigned. A fraction of the clones does not appear; measured against another copy, unresolved V genes explain less than half of the discrepancy, and the remainder lacks a known reason. That table gives V, J and clone size, and the DNA gave D and trimming. Present in this sample are about 110,000 clones, less than 75% of which were seen just once. The ten largest account for less than 2% of the sample.

The data are from a study of blood T cell repertoires in COVID-19 (dated by TCRdb to 2020 to 2022). About the investigation overall: The collaborator samples originated in the United States, Italy and Spain and spanned the acute and convalescent phases of COVID-19. Nearly every sample came with metadata listing a de-identified subject ID, COVID-19 status, age in years and sex. The dataset comprised deeply sampled blood TCRbeta repertoires from subjects exposed to, actively infected with, or recovered from COVID-19. The samples were drawn from the first 160 participants of the ongoing ImmuneRACE study and from 1,254 subjects provided by 6 global collaborators. Where available, HLA class I and class II types were obtained from metadata supplied by the sample provider rather than from assay-based typing. The prospective study material was composed of cDNA or gDNA derived from T cells, B-cell-depleted T cells, or PBMCs. A freely available public database, intended as a resource for researchers studying the immune response to SARS-CoV-2, is where the repertoires were released.

The study at large found these results: The amount of clinical and demographic metadata varied by source and participant and was provided uncurated.

Collaborating institutions collected whole blood in K2EDTA tubes following their own protocols. For TCRbeta analysis, collaborators shipped samples in one of three forms: frozen whole blood, isolated PBMCs, or DNA extracted from either of those sample types. This chain is built from TRBV28 and TRBJ1-2; 8 of the junction bases match TRBD1. Sequenced sample: peripheral blood. This clonotype originated in a woman between 40 and 50 years old with acute or convalescent COVID-19. The CDR3 here reads CASSSPSGQGAFGYGYTF. The DNA sequence is TGTGCCAGCAGTTCCCCGTCGGGGCAGGGGGCCTTCGGTTATGGCTACACCTTC.